These 24 T cell receptor beta chains came from one sample sequenced in a study of blood T cell repertoires in COVID-19. The method was immunoSEQ multiplex PCR; TCRdb's version includes in-frame clones alone and lacks a portion of them. This table holds a few hundred thousand clones, roughly 84% found once. Material for sequencing was peripheral blood. These TCRs come from a human donor with COVID-19, enrolled during active disease. The donor label of this sample is uncertain.

A few counts support this clone. The chain joins TRBV2 to TRBJ1-6; D might be TRBD1 (6 bases). Trimming took 2 bases from V and 7 from J, leaving 12 bases between them. Per germline, CDR1 SNHLY and CDR2 FYNNEI. This CDR3 contains 15 residues. For the CDR3, the DNA is TGTGCCAGCAGTGAAAACAGGGTCGAAAATTCACCCCTCCACTTT. The encoded protein is CASSENRVENSPLHF.

This chain uses TRBV28 with TRBJ2-6; D is unresolved. The V end lost 4 bases, the J end lost 0 bases, and 10 bases lay between the germline ends. Germline V gene lookup returns CDR1 MDHEN and CDR2 SYDVKM. CDR3 length: 16 residues. The CDR3 spells CASSSPRSSGANVLTF. CDR3 nucleotide sequence: TGTGCCAGCAGTTCCCCTAGAAGCTCTGGGGCCAACGTCCTGACTTTC.

The chain uses TRBV7-3 and TRBJ2-3; D is possibly TRBD2 (6 bases). Germline values: CDR1 SGHTA, CDR2 FQGTGA. There are 15 residues in the CDR3. The V gene lost 8 bases and the J gene lost 2 bases, with 17 bases spanning the gap. The CDR3 loop is CASRGAGLFTDTQYF. In DNA, the CDR3 is TGTGCCAGCCGTGGAGCGGGCCTTTTCACAGATACGCAGTATTTT.

This chain joins TRBV19 and TRBJ2-5; TRBD2 might be the D (5 bases). The CDR3 is 15 amino acids. Trimming took 5 bases from V and 5 from J, leaving 18 bases between them. The germline CDR1 and CDR2 sequences are LNHDA and SQIVND (reference sequence). The CDR3 sequence is CASSSPRTGGETQYF. The DNA for the CDR3 is TGTGCCAGTAGTTCTCCCAGGACTGGCGGCGAGACCCAGTACTTC.

The chain carries TRBV28 and TRBJ1-2; D gene unclear. Germline CDR1 and CDR2: MDHEN and SYDVKM. The ends were cut back, 3 bases at V and 4 bases at J, with 15 bases in the middle. CDR3 size: 15 residues. CDR3 residues: CASSLAGPEFYGYTF. In nucleotides, the CDR3 is TGTGCCAGCAGTTTGGCAGGCCCCGAATTCTATGGCTACACCTTC.

V is TRBV12-3 or TRBV12-4 and J is TRBJ2-7; D might be TRBD2 (6 bases). CDR3 size: 12 residues. The ends were cut back, 5 bases at V and 4 bases at J, with 9 bases in the middle. CDR3: CASSRDFYEQYF. CDR3 in DNA: TGTGCCAGCAGTCGGGACTTTTACGAGCAGTACTTC.

This clone showed up just a few times. The chain has TRBV7-9 and TRBJ1-2; tentative D call: TRBD1 (5 bases). V lost 3 bases and J lost 1, with 15 bases in between. The CDR3 spans 16 residues. Germline assignment: CDR1 SEHNR and CDR2 FQNEAQ (reference sequence). The CDR3 reads CASSFPDTYINYGYTF. In nucleotides, the CDR3 is TGTGCCAGCAGCTTCCCGGACACATATATTAACTATGGCTACACCTTC. The complete variable domain, with remaining parts taken from reference TRBV7-9 and TRBJ1-2, reads DTGVSQNPRHKITKRGQNVTFRCDPISEHNRLYWYRQTLGQGPEFLTYFQNEAQLEKSRLLSDRFSAERPKGSFSTLEIQRTEQGDSAMYLCASSFPDTYINYGYTFGSGTRLTVV.

The V gene is TRBV30, the J gene TRBJ1-1; perhaps TRBD1 as D (5 bases). V lost 2 bases, J lost 1 base, and 8 bases lay in between. Germline CDR1 GTSNPN, CDR2 SVGIG (reference sequence). The CDR3 extends over 13 amino acids. The DNA for the CDR3 is TGTGCCTGGAGTCCTGACAGGAACACTGAAGCTTTCTTT. Translated, it gives CAWSPDRNTEAFF.

The genes are TRBV28 and TRBJ1-1; D remains ambiguous. V was pared by 1 base and J by 5 bases, with 5 bases between. Per germline, CDR1 MDHEN and CDR2 SYDVKM. CDR3 length equals 12 residues. CDR3 protein: CASSLSKTEAFF. Here the CDR3 DNA reads TGTGCCAGCAGTTTATCTAAAACTGAAGCTTTCTTT.

The chain joins TRBV18 to TRBJ1-2, with 9 positions matching TRBD1. CDR1 is KGHSH, CDR2 LQKENI, per germline. J lost 6 bases, V lost 6 bases, and 11 bases had no gene match. The CDR3 totals 15 residues. CDR3 amino acids: CASSLGTGYLDGYTF. The DNA for the CDR3 is TGTGCCAGCTCTCTAGGGACAGGGTATCTCGATGGCTACACCTTC.

V gene TRBV5-4 combines with J gene TRBJ2-1; a possible D gene is TRBD1 (5 bases). CDR1 is SGHNT and CDR2 is YYREEE in the germline V gene (reference sequence). This CDR3 region has 16 residues. V was pared by 5 bases and J by 0 bases, with 15 bases between. CDR3 in amino acids: CASRSAGPRSYNEQFF. The CDR3 DNA reads TGTGCCAGCAGATCCGCAGGGCCCCGCTCCTACAATGAGCAGTTCTTC.

Comment on this clone: A read error may account for a junction end that differs from germline. The chain recombines TRBV12-3 or TRBV12-4 with TRBJ2-3, with TRBD1 as a possible D gene (6 bases). CDR3 length equals 12 residues. CDR3 sequence reads: CASNLATGIRYF. CDR3 DNA sequence: TGTGCCAGCAATTTAGCGACAGGAATTAGGTATTTT.

This clone was detected once. This CDR3 is also generated by other DNA sequences in the sample. The chain combines TRBV5-1 with TRBJ1-4; 7 bases are shared with TRBD1. The V segment lost 4 bases and the J segment 0 bases; nucleotides outside the gene matches: 3. Germline CDR1 reads SGHRS; CDR2 reads YFSETQ. The CDR3 runs 15 residues. CDR3 sequence (DNA): TGCGCCAGCAGCCTTGGGACAGCAACTAATGAAAAACTGTTTTTT. Protein product: CASSLGTATNEKLFF.

This chain links TRBV7-8 with TRBJ2-1; 10 bases map to TRBD2. There are 18 residues in the CDR3. Looked up from germline, CDR1 is SGHVS and CDR2 is FQNEAQ. After removal of 0 bases from V and 4 bases from J, the junction contained 9 bases not matched to a gene. CDR3 sequence reads: CASSLALAGVLVYNEQFF. The CDR3 coding sequence is TGTGCCAGCAGCTTAGCCCTAGCGGGAGTATTAGTTTACAATGAGCAGTTCTTC.

Comments on this clone: At the DNA level, this CDR3 is encoded by other sequences in the same sample as well. V is TRBV4-3 and J is TRBJ2-3; maybe TRBD2 (6 bases). CDR1 LGHNA and CDR2 YSLEER come from the germline V gene. V gave up 0 bases and J gave up 2 bases, with 12 bases separating them. The CDR3 contains 16 residues. In DNA form, the CDR3 reads TGCGCCAGCAGCCAAGATTTAGGCGGGAACACAGATACGCAGTATTTT. It yields the protein CASSQDLGGNTDTQYF.

J is TRBJ1-1 and V is TRBV15, with D possibly being TRBD1 (5 bases). The CDR3 length is 15 residues. V was clipped by 8 bases and J by 5 bases, with 21 bases between them. CDR1 LNHNV and CDR2 YYDKDF come from the germline V gene (reference sequence). The DNA for the CDR3 is TGTGCCACCTTTTTCGCGGGGGTTTTGGGGACTGAAGCTTTCTTT. Its translation is CATFFAGVLGTEAFF.

V is TRBV28 and J is TRBJ1-2; 7 bases are a match to TRBD1. CDR3 size: 18 residues. V lost 2 bases, J lost 2 bases, and 14 bases stayed unmatched. The germline V gene encodes CDR1 MDHEN and CDR2 SYDVKM. The CDR3 region is CASSLATGAPRLNYGYTF. CDR3 DNA sequence: TGTGCCAGCAGTTTAGCCACAGGGGCGCCACGATTAAACTATGGCTACACCTTC.

The rearrangement links TRBV6-1 to TRBJ1-3, with D maybe TRBD1 (6 bases). V was trimmed by 3 bases and J by 4 bases, leaving 19 bases between them. The length of the CDR3 is 17 residues. CDR1 is MNHNS and CDR2 is SASEGT in the germline V gene. The CDR3: CASSDGRTGSRGNTIYF. As DNA, the CDR3 is TGTGCCAGCAGTGATGGTCGAACAGGGTCAAGGGGAAACACCATATATTTT.

CDR3 protein: CASSPQGDYGYTF. The CDR3 DNA sequence: TGTGCCAGCAGCCCACAGGGAGACTATGGCTACACCTTC. The chain recombines TRBV7-8 with TRBJ1-2; D possibly corresponds to TRBD1 (6 bases). CDR3 size: 13 residues. The germline gives CDR1 SGHVS, CDR2 FQNEAQ. V lost 5 bases, J lost 3 bases, and 10 bases lay in between.

The chain links TRBV18 to TRBJ1-2, with TRBD1 matching 11 bases. V gave up 3 bases and J gave up 5 bases; unmatched junction bases: 5. This CDR3 comprises 15 residues. Germline values: CDR1 KGHSH, CDR2 LQKENI. CDR3 in amino acids: CASSPRGQGEYGYTF. The CDR3 region has the DNA TGTGCCAGCTCACCCCGGGGACAGGGGGAGTATGGCTACACCTTC.

The count of this clone is one. The gene calls are TRBV5-1 and TRBJ2-3, with 10 bases that match TRBD2. Germline CDR1 is SGHRS and CDR2 is YFSETQ. Trimming at V came to 3 bases and at J to 4 bases, leaving 8 bases not matched to a gene. The CDR3 length is 16 residues. CDR3 nucleotides: TGCGCCAGCAGCTCTAGAAGCGGGAGGGGGGCAGATACGCAGTATTTT. Translated, it gives CASSSRSGRGADTQYF.

The rearrangement links TRBV19 to TRBJ1-4, with 11 bases aligning to TRBD1. CDR3 length equals 14 residues. J gave up 6 bases and V 3 bases, and 0 bases lay outside the gene matches. The germline gives CDR1 LNHDA, CDR2 SQIVND (reference sequence). The CDR3 DNA reads TGTGCCAGTAGTATGGGACAGGGGGATGAAAAACTGTTTTTT. This gives the protein CASSMGQGDEKLFF.

The J gene is TRBJ1-6, the V gene TRBV4-1, with 7 bases aligning to TRBD1. Trimming removed 6 bases from V and 6 bases from J; junction bases left unmatched: 5. CDR3 length: 14 amino acids. The germline V gene has CDR1 MGHRA and CDR2 YSYEKL. The CDR3, as DNA: TGCGCCAGCAGACAGGGGATGGGTAATTCACCCCTCCACTTT. This encodes CASRQGMGNSPLHF.

The rearrangement uses TRBV5-1 and TRBJ2-7; TRBD2 aligns across 12 bases. The CDR3 is 17 residues long. Germline CDR1 SGHRS, CDR2 YFSETQ. V dropped 4 bases and J dropped 3; count of bases not matched to a gene: 11. The CDR3 DNA sequence: TGCGCCAGCAGCCCAGGACTAGCGGGACGGCTTATCTACGAGCAGTACTTC. Translating gives CASSPGLAGRLIYEQYF.